This T cell receptor beta chain was obtained from a study of T cell repertoires in cytomegalovirus infection. Study-level information: Both CMV infection and a matching HLA type were indicated by public TCR beta signatures. Findings and caveats of the study: Carriage of CMV together with the relevant HLA was identifiable through cumulative public TCR beta family frequency. Clonotype analysis showed dominance of the ex vivo response by HLA-C-restricted CMV-specific TCR beta clonotypes.

V lost 2 bases, J lost 4 bases, and 11 bases lay in between. The CDR3 is made up of 15 amino acids. Per germline, CDR1 SGHTA and CDR2 FQGNSA. TCRdb re-called the reads through MiXCR, storing one row per CDR3 protein. Of 110,000 to 150,000 distinct CDR3 sequences listed, approximately 5.9% are singletons. This clonotype occurred many times. Its specificity is unknown. This TCR was recovered from a human donor in good health (CMV status not recorded). Some clones in this sample may be carry-over from other donors' samples. Sample: PBMCs. The chain has TRBV7-2 and TRBJ2-2; D remains unclear. The CDR3 DNA reads TGTGCCAGCAGCTTAAATGGGCCGAGCACCGGGGAGCTGTTTTTT. This encodes CASSLNGPSTGELFF.